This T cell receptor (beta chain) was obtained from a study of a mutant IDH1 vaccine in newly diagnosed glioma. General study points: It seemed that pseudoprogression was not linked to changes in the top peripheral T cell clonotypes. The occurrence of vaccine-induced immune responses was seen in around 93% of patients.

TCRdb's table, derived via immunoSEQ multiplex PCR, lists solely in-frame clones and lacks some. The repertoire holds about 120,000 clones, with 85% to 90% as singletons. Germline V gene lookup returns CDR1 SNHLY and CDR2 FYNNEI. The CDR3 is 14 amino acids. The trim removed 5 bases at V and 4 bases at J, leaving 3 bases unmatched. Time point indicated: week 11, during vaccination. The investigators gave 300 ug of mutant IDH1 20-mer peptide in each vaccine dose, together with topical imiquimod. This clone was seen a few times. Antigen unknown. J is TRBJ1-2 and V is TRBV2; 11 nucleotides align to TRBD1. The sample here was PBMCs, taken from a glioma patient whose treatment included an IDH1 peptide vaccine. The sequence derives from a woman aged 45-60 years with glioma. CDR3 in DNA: TGTGCCAGCAGTCCCGGGACAGGGGGCTATGGCTACACCTTC. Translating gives CASSPGTGGYGYTF.